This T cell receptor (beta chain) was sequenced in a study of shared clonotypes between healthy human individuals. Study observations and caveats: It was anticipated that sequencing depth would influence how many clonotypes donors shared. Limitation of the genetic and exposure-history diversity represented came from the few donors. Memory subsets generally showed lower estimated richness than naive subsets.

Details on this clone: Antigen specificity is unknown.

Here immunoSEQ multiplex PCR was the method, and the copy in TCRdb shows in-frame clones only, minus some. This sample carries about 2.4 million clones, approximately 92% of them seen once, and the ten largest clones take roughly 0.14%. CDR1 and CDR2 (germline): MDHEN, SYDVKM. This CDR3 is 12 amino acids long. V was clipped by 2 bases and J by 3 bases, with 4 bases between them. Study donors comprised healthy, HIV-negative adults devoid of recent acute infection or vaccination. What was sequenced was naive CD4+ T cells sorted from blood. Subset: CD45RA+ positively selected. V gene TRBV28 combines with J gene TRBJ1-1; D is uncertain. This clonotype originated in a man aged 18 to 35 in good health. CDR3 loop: CASSLGHTEAFF. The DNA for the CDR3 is TGTGCCAGCAGTTTAGGGCACACTGAAGCTTTCTTT. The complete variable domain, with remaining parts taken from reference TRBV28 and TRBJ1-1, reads DVKVTQSSRYLVKRTGEKVFLECVQDMDHENMFWYRQDPGLGLRLIYFSYDVKMKEKGDIPEGYSVSREKKERFSLILESASTNQTSMYLCASSLGHTEAFFGQGTRLTVV.